This T cell receptor (beta chain) derives from a study of Graves' ophthalmopathy and Graves' hyperthyroidism. Whole-study context: Peripheral blood sampling preceded any treatment and occurred at initial diagnosis. The study, taken as a whole, reports: Blood samples also showed most expanded thyroid clonotypes exceeding 0.001 frequency.

Ophthalmopathy donors showed moderate-to-severe activity, CAS ≥3, NOSPECS ≥4 and a duration under 3 months. Serum thyroxine and TRAb, along with clinical symptoms, thyroid ultrasound and orbital computed tomography, were what diagnosis relied on. The CDR3 has 14 residues. The V gene lost 7 bases and the J gene lost 3 bases, with 12 bases spanning the gap. CDR1 ENHRY and CDR2 SYGVKD come from the germline V gene. This clonotype was observed at least ten times. Its antigen remains unknown. From RNA, the CDR3 regions of TCR beta chains were amplified and sequenced. In the first round, RT-PCR was carried out with HTBI primers, and a multiplex PCR formed the second round. TCRdb re-called the multiplex PCR reads through MiXCR, storing one row per CDR3 protein. This sample yields approximately 41,000 distinct CDR3 sequences, of which 52% are seen a single time; around 20% belongs to the top ten.

The gene calls are TRBV10-3 and TRBJ2-2, with D unresolved. The sequenced sample was peripheral blood. The receptor comes from an adult man with Graves' ophthalmopathy. DNA for the CDR3: TGTGCCATCAAAGACACCTCGGACACCGGGGAGCTGTTTTTT. Its translation is CAIKDTSDTGELFF.